This section outlines one T cell receptor (beta chain) sequence together with its context. Its antigen is unknown. The sample comes from a study of T cell responses to AZD1222 COVID-19 vaccine. Whole-study findings and limits: It should be noted that donors were predominantly white British and more often female, and clonal diversity was possibly underestimated. Spike-wide vaccine-associated CD4 TCRs dominated at 160-218 and 743-854.

The ends lost 8 bases at V and 8 bases at J; junction bases unmatched: 8. The germline gives CDR1 SNHLY, CDR2 FYNNEI. CDR3 length equals 13 residues. Clones were read by immunoSEQ multiplex PCR, and TCRdb kept only the in-frame ones, dropping some. The top ten hold approximately 1.3% of the sample, which has some 100,000 clones, just over 90% seen once. The sequences come from peripheral blood, collected on day 0 of AZD1222 vaccination. This chain connects TRBV2 to TRBJ2-1, with TRBD2 matching over 8 bases. The sequence was obtained from an adult in good health. The CDR3 DNA is TGTGCCAGCCGACTGCGGGGGGTCGATGAGCAGTTCTTC. This encodes CASRLRGVDEQFF.